The clone carrying this T cell receptor (beta chain) was seen many times. Those with hyperthyroidism were 18 to 65 years old, newly diagnosed, and ill for under 2 months. Clinical symptoms, serum thyroxine and TRAb, thyroid ultrasound and orbital computed tomography were used for the diagnoses. Between the trimmed V and J ends, which lost 3 bases and 4 bases, there was a span of 10 bases. Germline CDR1 and CDR2: DFQATT and SNEGSKA (reference sequence). This CDR3 has 13 amino acids. The source of the sample is a study of T cells in Graves' hyperthyroidism and ophthalmopathy. RNA transcripts were the template for amplifying TCR beta CDR3 regions. Researchers ran a first-round RT-PCR on the TCR CDR3 using the HTBI primer set. TCRdb re-derived calls from the multiplex PCR reads in MiXCR, one entry per CDR3 protein. The table lists about 720,000 distinct CDR3 sequences, 16% of them singletons.

The sequence was obtained from a man younger than 35 with Graves' hyperthyroidism. This chain joins TRBV20-1 and TRBJ1-5, with a tentative D call TRBD1 (5 bases). Sequenced sample: blood. DNA for the CDR3: TGCAGTGCTAGGGGGGGAGGTAATCAGCCCCAGCATTTT. It codes for CSARGGGNQPQHF.